These 17 T cell receptor beta chains originate from one sample sequenced in a study of blood T cell repertoires in COVID-19. Produced via immunoSEQ multiplex PCR; TCRdb's table is partial and in-frame only. This table has around 100,000 clones, approximately 91% appearing once. Sequenced sample: peripheral blood. All receptors come from a man aged 50 or older with active COVID-19.

V gene TRBV19 combines with J gene TRBJ1-3; D might be TRBD1 (6 bases). CDR3 length: 15 residues. V was shortened by 5 bases and J by 2 bases, with 13 bases between the two germline ends. The V gene's germline CDR1 is LNHDA and CDR2 SQIVND (reference sequence). In DNA, the CDR3 is TGTGCCAGTAGTCCGAGGACAGTGACTGGAAACACCATATATTTT. This gives the protein CASSPRTVTGNTIYF.

DNA of the CDR3: TGTGCCAGCAGCCGACGGACTAACACCGGGGAGCTGTTTTTT. It codes for CASSRRTNTGELFF. The chain links TRBV5-4 to TRBJ2-2, with D perhaps matching TRBD2 (5 bases). Trimming pared 4 bases from V and 2 bases from J, leaving 9 bases between. The CDR3 has 14 residues. Germline CDR1 and CDR2: SGHNT and YYREEE (reference sequence).

The chain combines TRBV3-1 (or the pseudogene TRBV3-2) with TRBJ2-7, with 12 bases aligning to TRBD1. This CDR3 spans 21 amino acids. The germline V gene has CDR1 LGHDT and CDR2 YNNKEL (reference sequence). The J segment lost 0 bases and the V segment lost 0 bases, leaving 15 bases of the junction unmatched. The CDR3 protein is CASSQDRRDRGRRGYSYEQYF. The CDR3, as DNA: TGTGCCAGCAGCCAAGACAGGCGGGACAGGGGGCGTCGGGGGTACTCCTACGAGCAGTACTTC.

CDR3 loop: CATSPGTSGLVTGELFF. For the CDR3, the DNA is TGTGCCACCAGTCCCGGGACTAGCGGATTGGTCACCGGGGAGCTGTTTTTT. The J gene is TRBJ2-2, the V gene TRBV24-1, with 11 bases identical to TRBD2. J gave up 4 bases and V 6 bases, and 9 bases lay outside the gene matches. CDR3 length equals 17 residues. The germline gives CDR1 KGHDR, CDR2 SFDVKD.

The CDR3 reads CASSFGGSARDTQYF. CDR3 DNA: TGTGCCAGCAGCTTCGGCGGGAGTGCTCGGGATACGCAGTATTTT. The V gene is TRBV11-3, the J gene TRBJ2-3, with TRBD2 matching over 7 bases. CDR1 and CDR2 (germline): SGHNT, YENEEA. The CDR3 runs to 15 residues. J lost 6 bases, V lost 3 bases, and 9 bases had no gene match.

The chain is built from TRBV5-4 and TRBJ1-2; tentatively, D is TRBD1 (5 bases). This CDR3 contains 13 residues. CDR1 and CDR2 from the germline V gene are SGHNT and YYREEE (reference sequence). Trimming took 6 bases from V and 8 from J, leaving 17 bases between them. CDR3 amino acids: CASKDRGEDGYTF. The CDR3 coding sequence is TGTGCCAGCAAAGATCGGGGGGAAGACGGCTACACCTTC.

The DNA of the CDR3 is TGCGCCAGCACCATTGCCCTAGGAAATCAGCCCCAGCATTTT. Amino acids: CASTIALGNQPQHF. The rearrangement joins TRBV23-1 to TRBJ1-5; D unclear. TRBV23-1 is reported as an ORF; its role is uncertain. This CDR3 comprises 14 residues. V lost 7 bases to trimming and J lost 4 bases, with 14 bases between them.

This chain connects TRBV19 to TRBJ2-2; D uncertain. V shed 7 bases and J shed 9 bases, with 9 bases lying between them. The CDR3 extends over 11 amino acids. Germline CDR1 is LNHDA and CDR2 is SQIVND (reference sequence). The CDR3: CASKSVRELFF. The CDR3 bases are TGTGCCAGTAAGTCGGTTCGGGAGCTGTTTTTT.

This rearrangement joins TRBV6-5 to TRBJ2-1; 12 nucleotides line up with TRBD1. After removal of 4 bases from V and 8 bases from J, the junction contained 6 bases not matched to a gene. This CDR3 spans 15 amino acids. Germline V gene sequence: CDR1 MNHEY, CDR2 SVGAGI. The CDR3 reads CASSSGTGGKDEQFF. The DNA for the CDR3 is TGTGCCAGCAGTTCCGGGACAGGGGGCAAGGATGAGCAGTTCTTC.

The chain is built from TRBV7-9 and TRBJ1-3; 8 nucleotides line up with TRBD1. Per germline, CDR1 SEHNR and CDR2 FQNEAQ (reference sequence). J was trimmed by 0 bases and V by 8 bases; bases with no gene match: 6. The CDR3 covers 15 residues. The DNA for the CDR3 is TGTGCCAGCTCCCTACAGGGGGGCTCTGGAAACACCATATATTTT. Protein sequence: CASSLQGGSGNTIYF.

V gene TRBV7-9 combines with J gene TRBJ2-3, with D maybe TRBD2 (5 bases). V lost 5 bases to trimming and J lost 6 bases, with 9 bases between them. The CDR3 sequence is 12 residues long. Germline V gives CDR1 SEHNR, CDR2 FQNEAQ (reference sequence). CDR3 protein: CASSGSVDTQYF. Here the CDR3 DNA reads TGTGCCAGCAGCGGTAGCGTCGATACGCAGTATTTT.

This chain joins TRBV5-1 and TRBJ2-3; 7 nucleotides line up with TRBD2. CDR3 length: 16 amino acids. The V gene end was trimmed by 6 bases and the J gene end by 2 bases; junction bases not matched to a gene: 12. Looked up from germline, CDR1 is SGHRS and CDR2 is YFSETQ. The CDR3 nucleotides are TGCGCCAGCAAGAACGGGAGGTACGAGGACACAGATACGCAGTATTTT. Its translation: CASKNGRYEDTDTQYF.

This clone was recorded once. The chain employs TRBV10-3 and TRBJ2-3; D might be TRBD1 (5 bases). Germline CDR1 and CDR2: ENHRY and SYGVKD. V was clipped by 2 bases and J by 2 bases, with 11 bases between them. CDR3 length: 15 amino acids. CDR3 protein: CAISEGQALTDTQYF. CDR3 in DNA: TGTGCCATCAGTGAGGGACAAGCCCTCACAGATACGCAGTATTTT.

The chain recombines TRBV29-1 with TRBJ2-7; the D gene is possibly TRBD2 (5 bases). V lost 8 bases, J lost 5 bases, and 10 bases lay in between. Looked up from germline, CDR1 is SQVTM and CDR2 is ANQGSEA. This CDR3 region has 10 residues. The CDR3 sequence: CSPRDNEQYV. CDR3 nucleotide sequence: TGCAGCCCCCGGGATAACGAGCAGTACGTC.

V gene TRBV11-3 combines with J gene TRBJ1-3; no clear D gene. V lost 5 bases to trimming and J lost 0 bases, with 14 bases between them. Germline assignment: CDR1 SGHNT and CDR2 YENEEA. This CDR3 is 16 amino acids long. The CDR3 loop reads CASSVVQKRSGNTIYF. In DNA, the CDR3 is TGTGCCAGCAGCGTGGTTCAAAAGCGCTCTGGAAACACCATATATTTT. Looking up the rest from reference TRBV11-3 and TRBJ1-3 gives the full variable domain: EAGVVQSPRYKIIEKKQPVAFWCNPISGHNTLYWYLQNLGQGPELLIRYENEEAVDDSQLPKDRFSAERLKGVDSTLKIQPAELGDSAVYLCASSVVQKRSGNTIYFGEGSWLTVV.

The J gene is TRBJ2-7, the V gene TRBV6-2 or TRBV6-3, with D perhaps matching TRBD2 (6 bases). This CDR3 spans 14 amino acids. V was shortened by 4 bases and J by 5 bases, with 15 bases between the two germline ends. In germline, CDR1 is MNHEY, CDR2 SVGEGT. The CDR3 protein is CASSFGGHPNEQYV. In nucleotides, the CDR3 is TGTGCCAGCAGTTTCGGAGGGCATCCTAACGAGCAGTACGTC.

This clone has a single count. V usage is TRBV6-5 and J usage is TRBJ2-1, with 9 bases fitting TRBD2. Looked up from germline, CDR1 is MNHEY and CDR2 is SVGAGI. The CDR3 is made up of 14 amino acids. Trimming at V came to 6 bases and at J to 10 bases, leaving 10 bases not matched to a gene. CDR3 protein: CASRSPGLAMEQFF. The CDR3 DNA is TGTGCCAGCAGGTCTCCGGGACTAGCAATGGAGCAGTTCTTC.